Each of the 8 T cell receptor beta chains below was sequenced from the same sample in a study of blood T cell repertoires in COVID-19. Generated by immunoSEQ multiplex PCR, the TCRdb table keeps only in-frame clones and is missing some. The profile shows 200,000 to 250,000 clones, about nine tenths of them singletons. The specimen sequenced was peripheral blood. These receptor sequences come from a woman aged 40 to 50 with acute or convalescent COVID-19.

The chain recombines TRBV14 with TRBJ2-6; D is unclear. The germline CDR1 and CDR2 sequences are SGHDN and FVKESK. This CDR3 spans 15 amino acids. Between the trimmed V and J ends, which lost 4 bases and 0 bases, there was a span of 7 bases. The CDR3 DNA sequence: TGTGCCAGCAGCCCCCAACTCTCTGGGGCCAACGTCCTGACTTTC. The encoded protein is CASSPQLSGANVLTF.

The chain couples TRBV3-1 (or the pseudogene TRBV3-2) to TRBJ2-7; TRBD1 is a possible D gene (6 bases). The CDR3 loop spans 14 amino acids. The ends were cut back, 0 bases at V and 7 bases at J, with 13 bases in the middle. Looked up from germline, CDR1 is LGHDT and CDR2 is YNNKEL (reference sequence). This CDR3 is CASSQDGLRGEQYV. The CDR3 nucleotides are TGTGCCAGCAGCCAAGATGGGTTGAGGGGGGAGCAGTACGTC.

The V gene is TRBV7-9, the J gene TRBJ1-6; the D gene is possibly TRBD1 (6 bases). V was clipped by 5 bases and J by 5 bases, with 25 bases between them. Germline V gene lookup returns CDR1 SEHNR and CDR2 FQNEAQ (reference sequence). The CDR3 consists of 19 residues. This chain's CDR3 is CASSPYGGGSQVDNSPLHF. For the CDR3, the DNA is TGTGCCAGCAGCCCCTATGGGGGGGGCTCGCAGGTGGATAATTCACCCCTCCACTTT.

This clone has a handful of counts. This chain's CDR3 is CASSESKLRGYTF. The CDR3 DNA follows: TGCGCCAGCAGTGAGTCGAAGTTGCGTGGCTACACCTTC. The chain is built from TRBV10-2 and TRBJ1-2; D gene ambiguous. With 0 bases removed from V and 7 bases from J, the gap between germline ends came to 9 bases. CDR1 and CDR2 from the germline V gene are WSHSY and SAAADI. This CDR3 spans 13 amino acids.

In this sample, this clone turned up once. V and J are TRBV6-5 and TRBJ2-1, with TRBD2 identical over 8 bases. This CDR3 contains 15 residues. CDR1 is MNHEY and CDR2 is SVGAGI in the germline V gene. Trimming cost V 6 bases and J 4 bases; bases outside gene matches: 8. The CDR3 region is CASRPGTRKYNEQFF. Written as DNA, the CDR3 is TGTGCCAGCAGACCCGGGACTAGGAAGTACAATGAGCAGTTCTTC.

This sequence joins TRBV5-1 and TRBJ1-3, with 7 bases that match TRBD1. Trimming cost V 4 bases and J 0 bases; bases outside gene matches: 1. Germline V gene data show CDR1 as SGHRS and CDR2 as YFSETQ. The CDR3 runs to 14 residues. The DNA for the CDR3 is TGCGCCAGCAGCGCAGGGGGCTCTGGAAACACCATATATTTT. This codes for CASSAGGSGNTIYF.

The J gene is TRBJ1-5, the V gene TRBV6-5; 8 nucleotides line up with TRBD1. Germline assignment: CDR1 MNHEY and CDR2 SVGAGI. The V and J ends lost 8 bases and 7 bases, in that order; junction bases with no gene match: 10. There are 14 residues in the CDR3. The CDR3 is CASRKTGDSQPQHF. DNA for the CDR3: TGTGCCAGCCGAAAGACAGGGGATTCGCAGCCCCAGCATTTT.

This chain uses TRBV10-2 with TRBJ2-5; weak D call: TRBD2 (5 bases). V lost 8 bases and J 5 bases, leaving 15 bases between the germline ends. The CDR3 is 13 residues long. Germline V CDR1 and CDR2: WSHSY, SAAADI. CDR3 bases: TGCGCCAGCGGGCATAGCGAACACGAGACCCAGTACTTC. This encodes CASGHSEHETQYF.